This T cell receptor beta chain was sequenced for a study of blood T cell repertoires in COVID-19. Study-wide context: Samples taken during acute and convalescent COVID-19 were collected in the United States, Italy and Spain. The cDNA or gDNA used as material had been derived from T cells, B-cell-depleted T cells, or PBMCs.

Per the study methods: Researchers report that nucleated cell counts were estimated from reference gene primer amplification. Assay used: immunoSEQ multiplex PCR; TCRdb lists only in-frame clones, some missing. V and J calls and clone size are those listed in that table; D and trimming were worked out from the DNA. This table holds some 190,000 clones, around 84% found once. Germline V gene sequence: CDR1 LNHDA, CDR2 SQIVND (reference sequence). Trimming cost V 4 bases and J 2 bases; bases outside gene matches: 2. CDR3 length: 14 amino acids. This receptor was identified in an elderly woman with acute or convalescent COVID-19. The sample comprised peripheral blood. The chain links TRBV19 to TRBJ2-3; 8 bases map to TRBD1. As DNA, the CDR3 is TGTGCCAGTAGTAGGGACAGGAACACAGATACGCAGTATTTT. Translation gives CASSRDRNTDTQYF.